These 15 T cell receptor beta chains were all obtained from the same sample, sequenced in a study of vaccination and CD4 T cells after COVID-19. The Oncomine TCR Beta short-read assay sequenced DNA from cultured CD4+ T cells. In TCRdb, the PCR reads were re-called with MiXCR into one record per CDR3 protein. The sample has 10,000 or so distinct CDR3 sequences; about 28% are singletons. Noted treatment: roughly 11-day PBMC culture with coronavirus spike peptide pools or control peptides (ViraFEST assay). The antigens for these receptors are not known. The sample was CD4+ T cells from blood, cultured in vitro, taken after SARS-CoV-2 vaccination. Source of these receptors: a human donor who had recovered from COVID-19.

This clonotype was counted once. The V call is TRBV5-1, the J call TRBJ2-2; 7 positions match TRBD1. In germline, CDR1 is SGHRS, CDR2 YFSETQ. The V segment lost 4 bases and the J segment 7 bases; nucleotides outside the gene matches: 10. The CDR3 has 15 residues. CDR3 nucleotide sequence: TGCGCCAGCAGCCTAGATGGACAGGACTTCGGGGAGCTGTTTTTT. This sequence encodes CASSLDGQDFGELFF.

This clonotype was detected a few times. The V and J genes are TRBV28 and TRBJ1-3; D unclear. CDR3 length: 12 amino acids. V dropped 7 bases and J dropped 5 bases, with 9 bases sitting between them. The germline gives CDR1 MDHEN, CDR2 SYDVKM. Here the CDR3 reads CASTLNRNTIYF. For the CDR3, the DNA is TGTGCCAGCACTCTAAACAGAAACACCATATATTTT. The variable domain in full, completed from reference TRBV28 and TRBJ1-3, reads DVKVTQSSRYLVKRTGEKVFLECVQDMDHENMFWYRQDPGLGLRLIYFSYDVKMKEKGDIPEGYSVSREKKERFSLILESASTNQTSMYLCASTLNRNTIYFGEGSWLTVV.

The gene calls are TRBV28 and TRBJ2-5; no clear D gene. CDR3 length: 12 residues. Trimming removed 6 bases at V and 7 bases at J, with 12 bases between. Germline V lookup: CDR1 MDHEN, CDR2 SYDVKM. CDR3 bases: TGTGCCAGCAGCCTACCTCTTGGGACCCAGTACTTC. This gives the protein CASSLPLGTQYF.

By proportion, this clonotype is medium-sized (0.01 to 0.1%). The chain uses TRBV29-1 and TRBJ2-3, with D hard to call. The germline V gene has CDR1 SQVTM and CDR2 ANQGSEA. This CDR3 spans 11 amino acids. Trimming removed 8 bases from V and 1 base from J, with 7 bases in between. The CDR3 nucleotides read TGCAGCTTCAGAGGCACAGATACGCAGTATTTT. Translation gives CSFRGTDTQYF.

This clonotype was seen only a few times. This rearrangement joins TRBV20-1 to TRBJ1-1, with 8 bases aligning to TRBD1. Germline CDR1 and CDR2: DFQATT and SNEGSKA (reference sequence). The CDR3 consists of 15 residues. Germline trimming cut 6 bases from V and 0 bases from J; bases unmatched to any gene: 9. CDR3 sequence (DNA): TGCAGTGCGTACAGACAGGGGCCACTGAACACTGAAGCTTTCTTT. Its translation: CSAYRQGPLNTEAFF.

Only one count was recorded for this clonotype. The chain joins TRBV6-1 to TRBJ1-2; tentatively, D is TRBD1 (6 bases). Per the germline V gene, CDR1 is MNHNS and CDR2 is SASEGT. Trimming stripped 6 bases from V and 4 bases from J, with 39 bases between. The CDR3 covers 22 residues. Here the CDR3 DNA reads TGTGCCAGCAGAGCCTCTCACCGGGGCAGGGGAAGGCGTTGGTTCTCCGGCTATGGCTACACCTTC. Translated, it gives CASRASHRGRGRRWFSGYGYTF.

V and J are TRBV7-9 and TRBJ2-7; 10 nucleotides match TRBD2. The ends lost 5 bases at V and 4 bases at J; junction bases unmatched: 8. CDR1 is SEHNR, CDR2 FQNEAQ, per germline (reference sequence). This CDR3 has 15 amino acids. The CDR3 nucleotides are TGTGCCAGCAGCCTCGGGGCTAGCGGGAGTTACGAGCAGTACTTC. Translated: CASSLGASGSYEQYF. The whole variable domain, remainder taken from reference TRBV7-9 and TRBJ2-7, is DTGVSQNPRHKITKRGQNVTFRCDPISEHNRLYWYRQTLGQGPEFLTYFQNEAQLEKSRLLSDRFSAERPKGSFSTLEIQRTEQGDSAMYLCASSLGASGSYEQYFGPGTRLTVT.

Here the CDR3 DNA reads TGTGCCAGCAGTCCGCTGTTATCCTACGAGCAGTACTTC. Protein: CASSPLLSYEQYF. The chain couples TRBV28 to TRBJ2-7; unclear D gene. The CDR3 has 13 residues. Germline V gene data show CDR1 as MDHEN and CDR2 as SYDVKM. V was cut by 5 bases and J by 1 base, with 9 bases left in between.

The chain couples TRBV2 to TRBJ2-3; D assignment may be TRBD1 or TRBD2 (6 bases each). Germline CDR1 reads SNHLY; CDR2 reads FYNNEI. The CDR3 length is 15 residues. V lost 7 bases and J lost 2, with 16 bases in between. In nucleotides, the CDR3 is TGTGCCAGCAAATCTAACGGGGGCCCCACAGATACGCAGTATTTT. Encoded protein: CASKSNGGPTDTQYF.

In this sample, this clonotype turned up a few times. This chain uses TRBV7-2 with TRBJ2-5; D might be TRBD2 (5 bases). The CDR3 is 18 residues long. V shed 1 base and J shed 1 base, with 19 bases lying between them. CDR1 SGHTA and CDR2 FQGNSA come from the germline V gene. The CDR3 DNA reads as TGTGCCAGCAGCTTAGTTAGTTTTGGGTTTGCGGGCCAAGAGACCCAGTACTTC. It yields the protein CASSLVSFGFAGQETQYF.

This clonotype occurred a few times. The chain recombines TRBV28 with TRBJ1-6; maybe TRBD1 (5 bases). The germline V gene encodes CDR1 MDHEN and CDR2 SYDVKM. The length of the CDR3 is 12 residues. V was pared by 9 bases and J by 6 bases, with 9 bases between. The CDR3 loop is CASQGPNSPLHF. The CDR3 coding sequence is TGTGCCAGTCAGGGCCCTAATTCACCCCTCCACTTT.

This clonotype is classed as medium-sized (0.01 to 0.1%). The V and J genes are TRBV7-2 and TRBJ1-2, with D possibly TRBD1 on 5 matching bases. V was clipped by 4 bases and J by 6 bases, with 12 bases between them. Per germline, CDR1 SGHTA and CDR2 FQGNSA. The CDR3 has 13 amino acids. CDR3 sequence: CASSYLLGDGYTF. The CDR3 DNA follows: TGTGCCAGCAGCTACCTCTTGGGGGATGGCTACACCTTC.

The chain employs TRBV18 and TRBJ2-5; D gene ambiguous. Germline assignment: CDR1 KGHSH and CDR2 LQKENI. V was pared by 4 bases and J by 2 bases, with 2 bases between. This CDR3 is 11 amino acids long. This CDR3 reads CASSLQETQYF. CDR3 DNA sequence: TGTGCCAGCTCACTACAAGAGACCCAGTACTTC.

The chain couples TRBV2 to TRBJ2-6, with a weak D call TRBD1 (5 bases). CDR3 length equals 16 residues. Trimming stripped 3 bases from V and 0 bases from J, with 9 bases between. The V gene's germline CDR1 is SNHLY and CDR2 FYNNEI. The CDR3 DNA reads TGTGCCAGCAGTGAGACAGTTTACTCTGGGGCCAACGTCCTGACTTTC. Its translation is CASSETVYSGANVLTF.

Within the sample, this clonotype is medium-sized. The chain is built from TRBV15 and TRBJ2-3; 8 nucleotides agree with TRBD2. CDR1 LNHNV and CDR2 YYDKDF come from the germline V gene (reference sequence). The length of the CDR3 is 14 residues. J gave up 6 bases and V 8 bases, and 10 bases lay outside the gene matches. The CDR3 here is CATGRGGWVDTQYF. Written as DNA, the CDR3 is TGTGCCACCGGACGCGGGGGGTGGGTTGATACGCAGTATTTT. The variable domain in full, completed from reference TRBV15 and TRBJ2-3, reads DAMVIQNPRYQVTQFGKPVTLSCSQTLNHNVMYWYQQKSSQAPKLLFHYYDKDFNNEADTPDNFQSRRPNTSFCFLDIRSPGLGDTAMYLCATGRGGWVDTQYFGPGTRLTVL.